This T cell receptor (beta chain) was found in a study of blood T cell repertoires in COVID-19 (TCRdb year 2020). Some background on the complete study: The collaborator samples originated in the United States, Italy and Spain and spanned the acute and convalescent phases of COVID-19. The material from the prospective study consisted of cDNA or gDNA derived from T cells, B-cell-depleted T cells, or PBMCs. The dataset comprised deeply sampled blood TCRbeta repertoires from subjects exposed to, actively infected with, or recovered from COVID-19. A freely available public database, intended as a resource for researchers studying the immune response to SARS-CoV-2, is where the repertoires were released. Samples were obtained from the ongoing ImmuneRACE study (first 160 participants) and from over a thousand subjects provided by 6 global collaborators. The sample metadata nearly always contained a de-identified subject ID, COVID-19 status, age in years and sex. Where available, HLA class I and class II types were obtained from metadata supplied by the sample provider rather than from assay-based typing.

The collaborating institutions used their own protocols to collect whole blood in K2EDTA tubes. For TCRbeta analysis, collaborators shipped samples in one of three forms: frozen whole blood, isolated PBMCs, or DNA extracted from either of those sample types. The table lists this clone with a count of one. Its antigen remains unidentified. Base-call qualities are not available, and no considerably larger clone is one nucleotide away. What the study reported, not specific to this receptor: How much clinical and demographic metadata was included differed by source and by participant, and the metadata was provided uncurated.

The V and J ends are trimmed by 1 base and 8 bases, leaving 12 bases between them. The CDR3, from cysteine to phenylalanine, totals 14 residues. Only CDR3 DNA remains: 42 bases, in frame from the first base. The germline V gene specifies SGHTA as CDR1 and FQGTGA as CDR2. The immunoSEQ Assay, a bias-controlled multiplex PCR, was used to amplify TCRbeta CDR3 regions from genomic DNA. The authors' analysis ran thus. The number of nucleated cells in each sample was estimated by amplification of reference gene primers within the assay. To quantify the absolute abundance of each unique TCRbeta CDR3 rearrangement, sequence reads were collapsed and filtered. For each sample, productive Simpson clonality was calculated as the square root of Simpson's diversity index across productive rearrangements. TCRdb took over this immuneACCESS table, retaining in-frame rearrangements with V and J assigned. Such tables are incomplete; in checked studies, under half of the missing clones stem from an unresolved V gene, and the remainder is unexplained. V, J and clone size are taken as reported in that table, and D and trimming were inferred from the DNA itself. The sample includes hundreds of thousands of clones, with roughly 86% observed a single time. Clones ranked in the top ten supply about 0.7% of the sample.

The sample was peripheral blood. The chain is encoded by TRBV7-3 joined to TRBJ2-1, with no reliable assignment of the D segment. This sequence originates from a human donor in a cohort sampled during active COVID-19. DNA sequence: TGTGCCAGCAGCTTAATACCGGGTGTCGATGAGCAGTTCTTC. The encoded protein is CASSLIPGVDEQFF.